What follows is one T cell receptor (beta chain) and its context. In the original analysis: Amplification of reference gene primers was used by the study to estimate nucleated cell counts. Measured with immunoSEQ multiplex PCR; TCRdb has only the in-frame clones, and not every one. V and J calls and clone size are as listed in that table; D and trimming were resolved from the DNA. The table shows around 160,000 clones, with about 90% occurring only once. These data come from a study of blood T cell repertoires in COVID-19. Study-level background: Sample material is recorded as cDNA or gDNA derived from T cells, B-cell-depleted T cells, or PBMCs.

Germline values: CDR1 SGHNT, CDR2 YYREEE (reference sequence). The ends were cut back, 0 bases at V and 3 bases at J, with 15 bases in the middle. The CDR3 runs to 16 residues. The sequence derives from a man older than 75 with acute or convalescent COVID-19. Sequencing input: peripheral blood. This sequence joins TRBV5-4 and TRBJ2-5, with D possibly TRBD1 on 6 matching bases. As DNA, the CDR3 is TGTGCCAGCAGCTTGGCCGCACAGGGTTGGGAAGAGACCCAGTACTTC. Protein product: CASSLAAQGWEETQYF.